This T cell receptor (beta chain) was retrieved from a study of T cell changes during pregnancy in multiple sclerosis. Profiled with immunoSEQ multiplex PCR; TCRdb holds only in-frame clones, not every one. Among over 55,000 clones listed, about nine tenths were seen once. Trimming shortened V by 6 bases and J by 1 base, and 22 bases separated the two germline ends. Germline CDR1 LNHDA, CDR2 SQIVND (reference sequence). The CDR3 extends over 17 amino acids. This clone occurred once. The receptor's source is a female donor with multiple sclerosis, enrolled in a pregnancy study. V usage is TRBV19 and J usage is TRBJ2-7; weak D call: TRBD1 (6 bases). The source was peripheral blood, collected in the first trimester of pregnancy. The CDR3 loop is CASRKRAPDRTSYEQYF. In DNA form, the CDR3 reads TGTGCCAGTAGAAAAAGGGCCCCGGACAGAACTTCCTACGAGCAGTACTTC. The variable domain in full, with the rest retrieved from reference TRBV19 and TRBJ2-7, is DGGITQSPKYLFRKEGQNVTLSCEQNLNHDAMYWYRQDPGQGLRLIYYSQIVNDFQKGDIAEGYSVSREKKESFPLTVTSAQKNPTAFYLCASRKRAPDRTSYEQYFGPGTRLTVT.